One sample yielded the 17 T cell receptor beta chains listed below, sequenced in a study of shared clonotypes between healthy human individuals. The protocol was immunoSEQ multiplex PCR, while the TCRdb copy is restricted to in-frame clones and leaves out a portion. The sample lists roughly 2.1 million clones, 90% to 95% occurring once. The naive CD8 subset, CD45RO-negative cells positively selected for CCR7, excluded terminally differentiated effector memory CD45RA+ cells. The sample comprised naive CD8+ T cells from PBMCs. These receptors all come from a man aged 18 to 30 in good health. Some clones in this sample may be carry-over from other donors' samples.

This clone was counted only a few times. The chain is built from TRBV4-2 and TRBJ1-1; a weak D match, TRBD1 (5 bases). This CDR3 region has 14 residues. Germline CDR1 and CDR2: LGHNA and YNFKEQ. Trimming stripped 3 bases from V and 4 bases from J, with 12 bases between. CDR3 in amino acids: CASSHSLGVTEAFF. Here the CDR3 DNA reads TGTGCCAGCAGCCATTCCCTGGGGGTCACTGAAGCTTTCTTT.

The chain has TRBV6-1 and TRBJ1-4; D possibly corresponds to TRBD1 (5 bases). V was trimmed by 2 bases and J by 6 bases, leaving 7 bases between them. CDR3 size: 13 residues. The germline gives CDR1 MNHNS, CDR2 SASEGT. The DNA for the CDR3 is TGTGCCAGCAGTGAATTGGGGGATGAAAAACTGTTTTTT. Its translation: CASSELGDEKLFF.

The chain carries TRBV7-2 and TRBJ2-5; D remains unclear. Germline V CDR1 and CDR2: SGHTA, FQGNSA. Trimming took off 1 base at V and 4 bases at J, with 13 bases between the two ends. This CDR3 is 15 amino acids long. This CDR3 is CASSLGGSRLETQYF. CDR3 coding DNA: TGTGCCAGCAGCTTAGGGGGTTCTCGGCTAGAGACCCAGTACTTC. The full variable domain, in which reference TRBV7-2 and TRBJ2-5 provide the parts outside the CDR3, is GAGVSQSPSNKVTEKGKDVELRCDPISGHTALYWYRQSLGQGLEFLIYFQGNSAPDKSGLPSDRFSAERTGGSVSTLTIQRTQQEDSAVYLCASSLGGSRLETQYFGPGTRLLVL.

The V call is TRBV11-2, the J call TRBJ1-2, with D possibly TRBD1 on 6 matching bases. The V and J ends lost 2 bases and 5 bases respectively, with 15 bases between them. The germline V gene has CDR1 SGHAT and CDR2 FQNNGV. The CDR3 has 15 amino acids. The DNA for the CDR3 is TGTGCCAGCAGCTTAACGGGACAAAGGGGTTATGGCTACACCTTC. Its translation is CASSLTGQRGYGYTF.

The chain joins TRBV27 to TRBJ2-3; 8 bases line up with TRBD2. The V gene's germline CDR1 is MNHEY and CDR2 SMNVEV (reference sequence). The CDR3 consists of 14 residues. After removal of 0 bases from V and 10 bases from J, the junction contained 6 bases not matched to a gene. DNA of the CDR3: TGTGCCAGCAGTTTATCGAGTCCGGGACTAGCGCAGTATTTT. This codes for CASSLSSPGLAQYF.

The rearrangement links TRBV28 to TRBJ2-7; D perhaps matches TRBD1 (6 bases). V lost 6 bases, J lost 2 bases, and 11 bases lay in between. Germline V gene sequence: CDR1 MDHEN, CDR2 SYDVKM. The length of the CDR3 is 13 residues. For the CDR3, the DNA is TGTGCCAGCAGACCCACAGGGACCTACGAGCAGTACTTC. Translated, it gives CASRPTGTYEQYF.

V and J are TRBV27 and TRBJ2-3, with D possibly being TRBD2 (5 bases). Looked up from germline, CDR1 is MNHEY and CDR2 is SMNVEV (reference sequence). Trimming removed 2 bases from V and 0 bases from J, with 9 bases in between. There are 15 residues in the CDR3. The CDR3 nucleotides read TGTGCCAGCAGTTTAGTAGCGTCTAGCACAGATACGCAGTATTTT. It is translated as CASSLVASSTDTQYF.

V gene TRBV28 combines with J gene TRBJ2-4, with 9 bases aligning to TRBD2. J was trimmed by 5 bases and V by 5 bases; bases with no gene match: 16. CDR1 and CDR2 from the germline V gene are MDHEN and SYDVKM. CDR3 length: 18 residues. The CDR3 sequence is CASSPPPGSGGKENIQYF. DNA for the CDR3: TGTGCCAGCAGTCCGCCACCGGGTAGCGGGGGTAAAGAAAACATTCAGTACTTC.

This chain joins TRBV27 and TRBJ2-1, with 8 positions matching TRBD2. V shed 2 bases and J 8 bases; nucleotides not matched to a gene: 11. Per germline, CDR1 MNHEY and CDR2 SMNVEV (reference sequence). There are 16 residues in the CDR3. DNA of the CDR3: TGTGCCAGCAGTTTAAACATCCGCTCCGGGGGGGATGAGCAGTTCTTC. Amino acid sequence: CASSLNIRSGGDEQFF.

This clone occurred once. This sequence joins TRBV9 and TRBJ2-1, with D possibly being TRBD1 or TRBD2 (5 bases each). Trimming removed 3 bases from V and 5 bases from J, with 12 bases in between. The CDR3 contains 14 residues. The germline V gene has CDR1 SGDLS and CDR2 YYNGEE. DNA of the CDR3: TGTGCCAGCAGCGACGGGACGGCGGACAATGAGCAGTTCTTC. It translates to CASSDGTADNEQFF.

The gene calls are TRBV28 and TRBJ1-5; 7 bases match TRBD1. There are 12 residues in the CDR3. Per the germline V gene, CDR1 is MDHEN and CDR2 is SYDVKM. J lost 9 bases, V lost 4 bases, and 3 bases had no gene match. The CDR3 is CASSSTGAPQHF. The DNA of the CDR3 is TGTGCCAGCAGTTCCACAGGGGCGCCCCAGCATTTT.

This chain uses TRBV5-1 with TRBJ2-3; maybe TRBD2 (5 bases). CDR3 length: 16 residues. V lost 0 bases and J 6 bases, leaving 17 bases between the germline ends. Germline-derived CDR1 and CDR2 are SGHRS and YFSETQ. This CDR3 reads CASSLEVTTRWDTQYF. The CDR3 DNA reads TGCGCCAGCAGCTTGGAGGTTACCACTAGGTGGGATACGCAGTATTTT.

This chain uses TRBV27 with TRBJ1-2, with D maybe TRBD1 (5 bases). This CDR3 is built from 14 residues. Looked up from germline, CDR1 is MNHEY and CDR2 is SMNVEV (reference sequence). V was trimmed by 5 bases and J by 4 bases, leaving 14 bases between them. CDR3 sequence: CASSRRDRFYGYTF. The DNA for the CDR3 is TGTGCCAGCAGTCGTCGGGACCGCTTCTATGGCTACACCTTC.

The V gene is TRBV27, the J gene TRBJ2-1; D possibly corresponds to TRBD1 (7 bases). Germline CDR1 reads MNHEY; CDR2 reads SMNVEV (reference sequence). V was cut by 4 bases and J by 0 bases, with 16 bases left in between. The CDR3 spans 17 residues. The CDR3, as DNA: TGTGCCAGCAGTTCCCGCAGGGGGGAGTACTCCTACAATGAGCAGTTCTTC. Protein product: CASSSRRGEYSYNEQFF.

J is TRBJ2-7 and V is TRBV28, with 7 bases fitting TRBD1. Germline V gene lookup returns CDR1 MDHEN and CDR2 SYDVKM. The trim removed 5 bases at V and 5 bases at J, leaving 12 bases unmatched. CDR3 length: 15 residues. The CDR3 spells CASSHLRQGGHEQYF. The CDR3 nucleotides read TGTGCCAGCAGTCACCTCCGACAGGGTGGCCACGAGCAGTACTTC.

The chain combines TRBV14 with TRBJ2-1; D is ambiguous. The CDR3 loop spans 12 amino acids. V was shortened by 6 bases and J by 6 bases, with 9 bases between the two germline ends. The germline gives CDR1 SGHDN, CDR2 FVKESK. The CDR3 DNA sequence: TGTGCCAGCAGAGGGCCCCTCAATGAGCAGTTCTTC. Amino acids: CASRGPLNEQFF.

The chain couples TRBV6-1 to TRBJ1-1; D not certain. V lost 2 bases and J 1 base, leaving 8 bases between the germline ends. The germline gives CDR1 MNHNS, CDR2 SASEGT. CDR3 length: 14 residues. CDR3 DNA sequence: TGTGCCAGCAGTGAACGGGTTAGGAACACTGAAGCTTTCTTT. It is translated as CASSERVRNTEAFF.